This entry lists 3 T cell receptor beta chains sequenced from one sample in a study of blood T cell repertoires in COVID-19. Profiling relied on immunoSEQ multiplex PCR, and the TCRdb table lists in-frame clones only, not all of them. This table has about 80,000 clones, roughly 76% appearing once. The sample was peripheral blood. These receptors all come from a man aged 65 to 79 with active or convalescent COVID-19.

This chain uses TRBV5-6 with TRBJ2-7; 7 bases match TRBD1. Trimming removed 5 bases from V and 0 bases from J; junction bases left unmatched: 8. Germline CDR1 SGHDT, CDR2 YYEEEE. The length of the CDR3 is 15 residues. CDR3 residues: CASSPTGILSYEQYF. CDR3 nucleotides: TGTGCCAGCAGTCCGACAGGGATACTCTCCTACGAGCAGTACTTC.

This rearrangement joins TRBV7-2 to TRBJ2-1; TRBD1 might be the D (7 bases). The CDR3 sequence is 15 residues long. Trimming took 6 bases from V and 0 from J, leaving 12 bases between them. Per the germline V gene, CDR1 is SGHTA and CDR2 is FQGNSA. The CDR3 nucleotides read TGTGCCAGCAGGCCCAGGGGGGCCTCCTACAATGAGCAGTTCTTC. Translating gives CASRPRGASYNEQFF.

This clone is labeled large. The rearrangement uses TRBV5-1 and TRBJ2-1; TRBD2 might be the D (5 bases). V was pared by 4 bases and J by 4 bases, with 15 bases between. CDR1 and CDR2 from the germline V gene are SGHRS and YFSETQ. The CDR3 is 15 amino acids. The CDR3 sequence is CASSPELAGYNEQFF. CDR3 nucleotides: TGCGCCAGCAGCCCCGAGCTGGCGGGTTACAATGAGCAGTTCTTC.